These T cell receptor beta chains were read from a single sample in a study of technical replicates of blood from several donors. Clones were sequenced by immunoSEQ multiplex PCR, and TCRdb holds only the in-frame ones, with some missing. Of around 76,000 clones in the sample, 75% to 95% were seen once. Input material: T cells isolated from PBMCs. These receptor sequences come from a human donor in good health. The CDR3 runs from the conserved cysteine through the conserved F or W.

>TRBJ1-1|TRBV4-1|15
CASSPRVGLVTEAFF
>TRBJ2-7|TRBV9|17
CASSVSPNPGSPYEQYF
>TRBJ2-5|TRBV29-1|15
CSVQTPGLASETQYF
>TRBJ2-7|TRBV4-1|14
CASSHLTGAYEQYF
>TRBJ2-1|TRBV28|15
CASSLGETGREEQFF
>TRBJ2-7|TRBV7-2|17
CASSLGLRDREAYEQYF
>TRBJ2-3|TRBV11-3|13
CASSLELTDTQYF
>TRBJ2-3|TRBV11-2|14
CASSLQRKTDTQYF
>TRBJ2-7|TRBV5-1|13
CASSLRDSSEQYF
>TRBJ2-7|TRBV19|15
CASRRLAGEVGEQYF
>TRBJ1-1|TRBV2|15
CASSRQGGINTEAFF
>TRBJ2-2|TRBV4-2|18
CASSQDPPQGAAAGELFF
>TRBJ1-4|TRBV5-1|16
CASSWGNRVSNEKLFF
>TRBJ2-7|TRBV14|16
CASSQGGSWSGYEQYF
>TRBJ2-7|TRBV5-4|15
CASSLPRSGSYEQYF
>TRBJ2-7|TRBV5-1|13
CASRQGALDEQYF
>TRBJ2-7|TRBV11-3|16
CASSSSTSGTPYEQYF
>TRBJ1-6|TRBV6-4|15
CASSESGQANSPLHF
>TRBJ1-2|TRBV5-6|16
CASSLAWQGFSYGYTF
>TRBJ1-6|TRBV12-5|13
CASGLSRVEPLHF
>TRBJ2-7|TRBV4-2|15
CASSQEWTKFYEQYF
>TRBJ1-2|TRBV7-8|15
CASSPRTNANYGYTF
>TRBJ1-4|TRBV6-6|14
CASSPDGLDEKLFF
>TRBJ2-1|TRBV28|16
CASSSPWAHRYNEQFF
>TRBJ2-7|TRBV10-1|17
CASSDLQNRQGVYEQYF
>TRBJ2-7|TRBV11-3|15
CASSLETGITYEQYF
>TRBJ1-4|TRBV6-6|13
CASQNRAGSKLFF
>TRBJ1-2|TRBV7-9|15
CASSLGQGNLYGYTF
>TRBJ2-7|TRBV7-2|16
CASSSIVGRGPYEQYF
>TRBJ1-4|TRBV11-2|16
CASSPNQDRTNEKLFF
>TRBJ1-5|TRBV6-5|13
CASSLTVNQPQHF
>TRBJ1-1|TRBV5-1|13
CASTGTSDPSTFF